Sequencing of this T cell receptor beta chain was carried out in a study of blood T cell repertoires in COVID-19. Generated by immunoSEQ multiplex PCR, the TCRdb table keeps only in-frame clones and is missing some. Among about 170,000 clones listed, around 81% were seen once. Germline CDR1 GTSNPN, CDR2 SVGIG (reference sequence). Trimming at V came to 2 bases and at J to 4 bases, leaving 6 bases not matched to a gene. The CDR3 totals 15 residues. V gene TRBV30 combines with J gene TRBJ1-5, with 9 bases that match TRBD1. Sequencing used peripheral blood. The receptor comes from a human donor with acute or convalescent COVID-19. The donor label of this sample is uncertain. CDR3 sequence: CAWSIPTGGNQPQHF. The CDR3 bases are TGTGCCTGGAGTATACCGACAGGGGGAAATCAGCCCCAGCATTTT.